This T cell receptor beta chain derives from a study of cytomegalovirus exposure and HLA in healthy donors. Whole-study results and caveats: Under in vitro conditions, a few CMV-associated chains were confirmed as specific for CMV antigens. Across all donors, roughly uniform sequencing depth was an assumption of the presence/absence analyses.

To note about this clone: As yet, its antigen is unknown. It is likely a read error, because the conserved phenylalanine at the end of the CDR3 is missing.

Germline assignment: CDR1 MRHNA and CDR2 SNTAGT. J lost 0 bases, V lost 3 bases, and 3 bases had no gene match. CDR3 length: 15 residues. PCR primers comprised 60 Vbeta and 13 Jbeta primers. Method: immunoSEQ multiplex PCR; TCRdb's copy keeps in-frame clones and lacks some. The repertoire has approximately 130,000 clones, roughly four fifths of them found once; the top ten carry approximately 3.1%. The material sequenced was PBMCs. The source is a man aged 25-45 years in good health and CMV-seronegative. The chain couples TRBV6-4 to TRBJ2-3, with 7 bases that match TRBD2. As DNA, the CDR3 is TGTGCCAGCAGTGAAGGGAGGGCTAGCACAGATACGCAGTATGTT. Protein product: CASSEGRASTDTQYV.